This is a list of T cell receptor beta chains from one sample in a study. TCRdb recomputed calls from the 5' RACE reads with MiXCR, one row per CDR3 protein. The repertoire holds some 10,000 distinct CDR3 sequences, with 15% to 20% as singletons. Sequencing input: Tregs sorted from a lymph node. The receptors stem from a female donor with breast cancer. Both conserved end residues are part of each CDR3. D genes are given only for firm matches. A clone size is listed for some rows: how often the clone was seen (once, few, many), or a class if it is expanded.

abundance,v_gene,j_gene,d_gene,CDR3aa,CDR3nt
few,TRBV3-1,TRBJ1-2,.,CASSQDTQRYYGYTF,TGTGCCAGCAGCCAGGATACGCAGCGGTACTATGGCTACACCTTC
few,TRBV28,TRBJ2-1,.,CASSDLNNEQFF,TGTGCCAGCAGTGACTTAAACAATGAGCAGTTCTTC
medium-sized,TRBV5-1,TRBJ2-1,.,CASSALFGEQFF,TGCGCCAGCAGCGCCCTGTTCGGTGAGCAGTTCTTC
many,TRBV5-6,TRBJ2-5,TRBD2,CASNSGTSGGETQYF,TGTGCCAGCAACTCCGGGACTAGCGGAGGGGAGACCCAGTACTTC
.,TRBV7-2,TRBJ1-1,.,CASSLGGGRRRAFF,TGTGCCAGCAGCTTAGGGGGCGGGAGGCGACGAGCTTTCTTT
medium-sized,TRBV9,TRBJ1-1,.,CASSAMNTEAFF,TGTGCCAGCAGCGCAATGAACACTGAAGCTTTCTTT
once,TRBV6-5,TRBJ2-7,TRBD2,CASTRSSGAEQYF,TGTGCCAGCACCAGGTCTAGCGGAGCCGAGCAGTACTTC
.,TRBV6-6,TRBJ1-6,.,CASSCSWTSNSPLHF,TGTGCCAGCAGTTGCTCATGGACTTCTAATTCACCCCTCCACTTC
medium-sized,TRBV5-1,TRBJ1-6,.,CASSLDGNYNSPLHF,TGCGCCAGCAGCTTGGATGGGAATTATAATTCACCCCTCCACTTT
once,TRBV5-1,TRBJ1-5,.,CASSLGGGRDQPQHF,TGCGCCAGCAGCTTGGGAGGGGGACGGGATCAGCCCCAGCATTTT
medium-sized,TRBV2,TRBJ1-5,.,CASSDRVNSNQPQHF,TGTGCCAGCAGTGACCGAGTAAACTCTAATCAGCCCCAGCATTTT
medium-sized,TRBV20-1,TRBJ2-4,TRBD2,CSARDRGDIQYF,TGCAGTGCTAGAGACCGGGGGGACATTCAGTACTTC
medium-sized,TRBV7-8,TRBJ2-1,.,CASSLAQEGLNEQFF,TGTGCCAGCAGCTTAGCTCAGGAGGGCCTCAATGAGCAGTTCTTC
medium-sized,TRBV3-1,TRBJ1-6,.,CASSQGVPSPLHF,TGTGCCAGCAGCCAAGGGGTGCCCTCACCCCTCCACTTT
.,TRBV5-1,TRBJ1-1,.,CASSPGVETTEAFF,TGCGCCAGCAGCCCAGGGGTAGAGACGACTGAAGCTTTCTTT
many,TRBV5-1,TRBJ2-7,TRBD1,CASSYGQGGMYEQYF,TGCGCCAGCAGCTATGGACAGGGAGGCATGTACGAGCAGTACTTC
many,TRBV7-3,TRBJ2-7,.,CASSLRGGDEQYF,TGTGCCAGCAGCTTACGGGGTGGGGACGAGCAGTACTTC
.,TRBV24-1,TRBJ1-1,.,CATSEHRDSTEAFF,TGTGCCACCAGTGAGCACAGGGATAGCACGGAAGCTTTCTTT
many,TRBV29-1,TRBJ1-3,TRBD1,CSVRTGSGNTIYF,TGCAGCGTTAGGACAGGCTCTGGAAACACCATATATTTT
.,TRBV18,TRBJ2-2,TRBD2,CASHGLAGAGELFF,TGTGCCAGCCATGGGCTAGCGGGAGCCGGGGAGCTGTTTTTT
.,TRBV5-1,TRBJ1-1,.,CANRSEGPEAFF,TGCGCCAACCGCTCCGAGGGGCCGGAAGCGTTCTTT
medium-sized,TRBV11-2,TRBJ2-7,.,CASSLGSAGPTYEQYF,TGTGCCAGCAGCTTAGGCTCGGCGGGACCGACCTACGAGCAGTACTTC
medium-sized,TRBV10-3,TRBJ2-2,.,CAITRTATNTGELFF,TGTGCCATCACCCGGACAGCTACTAACACCGGGGAGCTGTTTTTT
medium-sized,TRBV2,TRBJ1-1,.,CASRTQLNTEAFF,TGTGCCAGCAGGACACAACTGAACACTGAAGCTTTCTTT
many,TRBV10-1,TRBJ1-1,.,CASRMGENTEAFF,TGCGCCAGCCGAATGGGTGAGAACACTGAAGCTTTCTTT
medium-sized,TRBV29-1,TRBJ2-1,.,CSVRAGTGTGVEFF,TGCAGCGTAAGGGCAGGGACGGGAACGGGAGTCGAGTTCTTC
medium-sized,TRBV20-1,TRBJ2-7,TRBD1,CSAKRTGEAYEQYF,TGCAGTGCTAAACGGACAGGGGAAGCCTACGAGCAGTACTTC
many,TRBV24-1,TRBJ2-1,.,CATSDFLGGSYNEQFF,TGTGCCACCAGTGATTTTCTGGGCGGCTCCTACAATGAGCAGTTCTTC
few,TRBV5-1,TRBJ1-1,.,CASSLQAGSNTEALF,TGCGCCAGCAGCTTGCAGGCAGGATCGAACACTGAAGCTCTCTTT
many,TRBV15,TRBJ2-2,.,CATSRDPGRYGELFF,TGTGCCACCAGCAGAGATCCGGGACGATACGGGGAGCTGTTTTTT
medium-sized,TRBV6-1,TRBJ2-1,.,CASSEVSVSGNEQFF,TGTGCCAGCAGTGAAGTTTCAGTAAGTGGAAATGAGCAGTTCTTC
medium-sized,TRBV7-2,TRBJ2-3,.,CASSSSGVRSDTQYF,TGTGCCAGCAGCTCTTCGGGGGTCAGGTCGGATACGCAGTATTTT
many,TRBV4-1,TRBJ2-5,.,CASSQNSASWAQYF,TGCGCCAGCAGCCAAAACAGTGCCTCCTGGGCCCAGTACTTC
.,TRBV20-1,TRBJ1-4,TRBD1,CSARSGGYEKLFF,TGCAGTGCCCGTTCAGGGGGCTATGAAAAACTGTTTTTT
.,TRBV12-3/TRBV12-4,TRBJ1-1,.,CASSLMSGAQAFF,TGTGCCAGCAGTTTGATGTCAGGGGCGCAAGCTTTCTTT
many,TRBV5-1,TRBJ2-2,TRBD1,CASSGAGTASNTGELFF,TGCGCCAGCAGCGGCGCCGGGACAGCTTCGAACACCGGGGAGCTGTTTTTT
medium-sized,TRBV7-7,TRBJ2-2,.,CASSLAPGAGELFF,TGTGCTAGCAGCTTAGCGCCGGGAGCCGGGGAGCTGTTTTTT
many,TRBV27,TRBJ2-1,.,CASSFLGGTTYNEQFF,TGTGCCAGCAGTTTTCTAGGCGGGACCACCTACAATGAGCAGTTCTTC
medium-sized,TRBV12-3/TRBV12-4,TRBJ1-2,.,CASSLALVKNYGYTF,TGTGCCAGCAGTTTAGCTCTGGTAAAGAACTATGGCTACACCTTC
.,TRBV7-3,TRBJ2-1,.,CASSYNNGGGWEQFF,TGTGCCAGCAGCTATAATAACGGGGGAGGATGGGAGCAGTTCTTC
few,TRBV7-8,TRBJ2-3,.,CASSLAQRTDTQYF,TGTGCCAGCAGCTTAGCCCAACGCACAGATACGCAGTATTTT
many,TRBV6-1,TRBJ1-3,.,CASSVDYSGNTIYF,TGTGCCAGCAGTGTTGACTACTCTGGAAACACCATATATTTT
many,TRBV6-1,TRBJ1-1,.,CASSDNLNTEAFF,TGTGCCAGCAGTGACAACCTGAACACTGAAGCTTTCTTT
medium-sized,TRBV28,TRBJ1-5,.,CASSPQQASNQPQHF,TGTGCCAGCAGTCCGCAACAGGCTAGCAATCAGCCCCAGCATTTT
medium-sized,TRBV24-1,TRBJ2-1,TRBD1,CATSVGTGIASYNEQFF,TGTGCCACCAGTGTTGGGACAGGGATCGCGTCCTACAATGAGCAGTTCTTC
many,TRBV29-1,TRBJ2-2,.,CSAQIGGGELFF,TGCAGCGCCCAAATTGGAGGCGGGGAGCTGTTTTTT
medium-sized,TRBV20-1,TRBJ2-1,TRBD2,CSARDLETSVHNEQFF,TGCAGTGCTAGAGATCTTGAGACTAGCGTCCACAATGAGCAGTTCTTC
medium-sized,TRBV5-1,TRBJ2-1,TRBD2,CASSREGGVEQFF,TGCGCCAGCAGCCGGGAGGGAGGGGTCGAGCAGTTCTTC
medium-sized,TRBV5-1,TRBJ2-7,.,CASSLQTQGDEQYF,TGCGCCAGCAGCTTACAAACACAGGGTGACGAGCAGTACTTC